The rows below give T cell receptor beta chains drawn from one sample of a study of CD8+CD57+ T cells in acquired aplastic anemia. TCRdb re-analysed the reads in MiXCR, keeping a single row per CDR3 protein. Of approximately 190,000 distinct CDR3 sequences detected, under 55% appear once; the ten largest clones hold 8% to 10%. The specimen was sorted CD4+, CD8+, or CD8+CD57+ T cells (not recorded which) from PBMCs. The receptor source for this set is a human donor with aplastic anemia. Both conserved end residues are part of each CDR3. The D gene is left open where the match is weak. Expanded clones get a size class; other rows say once, few or many, or leave the size out.

J gene,clone size,D gene,V gene,CDR3 DNA,CDR3 protein
TRBJ1-3,-,-,TRBV10-3,TGTGCCATCAGTGAGGGAGGGCGAGACTCTGGAAACACCATATATTTT,CAISEGGRDSGNTIYF
TRBJ1-3,-,-,TRBV7-8,TGTGCCAGCAGCTTAGCGCGGGGAGCTGGAAACACCATATATTTT,CASSLARGAGNTIYF
TRBJ1-5,many,-,TRBV6-1,TGTGCCAGCCGAGTTTTCCAATATAGCAATCAGCCCCAGCATTTT,CASRVFQYSNQPQHF
TRBJ2-1,few,-,TRBV6-1,TGTGCCAGCAGTGAAGCAAGGGGGAGGGACGATGAGCAGTTCTTC,CASSEARGRDDEQFF
TRBJ1-6,many,-,TRBV20-1,TGCAGTGCTAGAGATCAGGCAAACCTCCACTTT,CSARDQANLHF
TRBJ2-7,once,-,TRBV15,TGTGCCACCAGCAGAGACTGGGGGGTCTTAGGAGAGCAGTACTTC,CATSRDWGVLGEQYF
TRBJ2-7,many,-,TRBV6-1,TGTGCCAGCAGATTTAGACCCGGACAGTTCTACGAGCAGTACTTC,CASRFRPGQFYEQYF
TRBJ1-2,many,-,TRBV2,TGTGCCAGCAGCCCACTTGCGGCACGCAACTATGGCTACACCTTC,CASSPLAARNYGYTF
TRBJ2-2,-,-,TRBV25-1,TGTGCCAGCAGTATGAAAGGGGTGAGCGGGGAGCTGTTTTTT,CASSMKGVSGELFF
TRBJ2-2,many,-,TRBV4-1,TGCGCCAGCAGCCAAGGTCCGTCCGGGGAGCTGTTTTTT,CASSQGPSGELFF
TRBJ2-5,-,-,TRBV10-3,TGTGCTAGTGGTTTGGTACGAGGGACCCAGTACTTC,CASGLVRGTQYF
TRBJ1-1,many,-,TRBV7-3,TGTGCCAGCAGCTTGACGGAGGGCGACACTGAAGCTTTCTTT,CASSLTEGDTEAFF
TRBJ2-2,-,-,TRBV5-1,TGCGCCAGCAGCTTGGCGGGGGGCGTGAACACCGGGGAGCTGTTTTTT,CASSLAGGVNTGELFF
TRBJ2-1,-,TRBD1,TRBV6-1,TGTGCCAGCAGCCCCGGGACAGGGGGCCCTGGGCAGTTCTTC,CASSPGTGGPGQFF
TRBJ1-6,-,-,TRBV3-1,TGTGCCAGCAGCCGGGAGGGTTCCGGTAATTCACCCCTCCACTTT,CASSREGSGNSPLHF
TRBJ2-6,-,-,TRBV24-1,TGTGCCACCAGTGATTTGAGGGGCACAGGGGCCAACGTCCTGACTTTC,CATSDLRGTGANVLTF
TRBJ2-7,-,TRBD1,TRBV20-1,TGCAGTGCTAGGGGATTGGACAGGGGGATTTCCTACGAGCAGTACTTC,CSARGLDRGISYEQYF
TRBJ2-3,once,-,TRBV10-1,TGCGCCACCTCGAGACTACGCACAGATACGCAGTATTTT,CATSRLRTDTQYF
TRBJ1-2,-,-,TRBV10-3,TGTGCCATCAGTGACGAGGGCAACTATGGCTACACCTTC,CAISDEGNYGYTF
TRBJ2-7,many,-,TRBV11-3,TGTGCCAGCAGCTTAAACCCGGGATACTCCTACGAGCAGTACTTC,CASSLNPGYSYEQYF
TRBJ1-2,few,-,TRBV20-1,TGCAGTGCTAGGGGACCAACAGGGTATGGCTACACCTTC,CSARGPTGYGYTF
TRBJ2-1,many,TRBD2,TRBV5-8,TGTGCCAGCAGCCGAATCGAAAGAGCGGGAGTGGTGGTCTTC,CASSRIERAGVVVF
TRBJ1-5,many,-,TRBV24-1,TGTGCCACCAGTGACCCCGCGGTGGGCAATCAGCCCCAGCATTTT,CATSDPAVGNQPQHF
TRBJ2-1,-,TRBD2,TRBV9,TGTGCCAGCAGCTTCCGAGGGACTAGCTCCTACAATGAGCAGTTCTTC,CASSFRGTSSYNEQFF
TRBJ1-6,-,-,TRBV30,TGTGCCCGGTCGCAGGGAGTGAATTCACCCCTCCACTTT,CARSQGVNSPLHF
TRBJ2-2,once,-,TRBV12-3/TRBV12-4,TGTGCCAGCAGTTTAAGTCCGGCCGGGGAGCTGTTTTTT,CASSLSPAGELFF
TRBJ1-2,few,TRBD1,TRBV5-1,TGCGCCAGCAGCCAAGAGGGGGCCCGGGGCTACACCTTC,CASSQEGARGYTF
TRBJ2-5,few,-,TRBV20-1,TGCAGTGCTAGCCTGACAGGCTTGCAAGAGACCCAGTACTTC,CSASLTGLQETQYF
TRBJ1-5,many,-,TRBV5-1,TGCGCCAGCAGCTTGGGTGGGGCTGGCAATCAGCCCCAGCATTTT,CASSLGGAGNQPQHF
TRBJ1-5,many,-,TRBV19,TGTGCCAGTAGTAGTGGTCAGCCCCAGCATTTT,CASSSGQPQHF
TRBJ2-3,-,-,TRBV24-1,TGTGCCACCCGACAGAGTAGCACGGATACGCAGTATTTT,CATRQSSTDTQYF
TRBJ2-7,many,TRBD1,TRBV5-6,TGTGCCAGCAGCAGGGGGACAGGGGACGAGCAGTACTTC,CASSRGTGDEQYF
TRBJ1-2,-,-,TRBV10-3,TGTGCCAGCAGTTTCATGGAATACGGCTCCACCTTC,CASSFMEYGSTF
TRBJ2-7,many,-,TRBV7-2,TGTGCCAGCAGCTTAGCCCGCAGCACGCTCTACGAGCAGTACTTC,CASSLARSTLYEQYF
TRBJ2-7,-,-,TRBV29-1,TGCAGCGTTGAAGCCGACCCCTCGGAGCAGTACTTC,CSVEADPSEQYF
TRBJ1-1,-,-,TRBV2,TGTGCCAGCAGCCCCCGCGAGCGGATGAACACTGAAGCTTTCTTT,CASSPRERMNTEAFF
TRBJ2-7,many,-,TRBV7-3,TGTGCCAGCAGCTTAACGCCGAACCCCCAATACGAGCAGTACTTC,CASSLTPNPQYEQYF
TRBJ2-3,-,TRBD1,TRBV11-2,TGTGCCAGCAGCGCCCGGGACAGGCTACTGGGTAGCACAGATACGCAGTATTTT,CASSARDRLLGSTDTQYF
TRBJ2-7,-,-,TRBV7-2,TGTGCCAGCAGCTTAGAGTTAGTATTCTACGAGCAGTACTTC,CASSLELVFYEQYF
TRBJ1-5,many,-,TRBV20-1,TGCAGTGCTAGACCAGGAGGCGGTCAGCCCCAGCATTTT,CSARPGGGQPQHF
TRBJ2-1,-,TRBD2,TRBV19,TGTGCCAGTAGTCCCCAAAGCGGGGGCTACAATGAGCAGTTCTTC,CASSPQSGGYNEQFF
TRBJ1-6,many,TRBD1,TRBV11-2,TGTGCCAGCAGCGGAGGACAGGGGAGATCACCCCTCCACTTT,CASSGGQGRSPLHF
TRBJ1-5,-,-,TRBV30,TGTGCCTGGATCGGACCTAGCAATCAGCCCCAGCATTTT,CAWIGPSNQPQHF
TRBJ1-6,-,TRBD1,TRBV19,TGTGCCAGTAGTATCAGGGGACAGGAGACCCAATTT,CASSIRGQETQF
TRBJ2-3,many,-,TRBV11-1,TGTGCCAGCAGCTACAAGCGGGCAGGCACAGATACGCAGTATTTT,CASSYKRAGTDTQYF
TRBJ2-7,-,-,TRBV2,TGTGCCAGCATAGTAGGGTCCTCGGGAGAGCAGTACTTC,CASIVGSSGEQYF
TRBJ1-2,-,-,TRBV2,TGTGCCAGCAGTAACCAAGGGTCGGATGGCTACACCTTC,CASSNQGSDGYTF
TRBJ2-7,few,-,TRBV25-1,TGTGCCAGCAGCTCCGGGGTAGGTGAGGGCTACGAGCAGTACTTC,CASSSGVGEGYEQYF
TRBJ2-3,-,-,TRBV29-1,TGCAGCGTTGAAGATCTGGGGGAAGGAGCAGGAGATACGCAGTATTTT,CSVEDLGEGAGDTQYF
TRBJ1-1,-,TRBD1,TRBV7-8,TGTGCCAGCGTTAGGACAGGCGCACCTGAAGCTTTCTTT,CASVRTGAPEAFF
TRBJ2-7,-,TRBD2,TRBV18,TGTGCCAGCTCATCGCTAGTGGGACTAGCGGGATACGAGCAGTACTTC,CASSSLVGLAGYEQYF
TRBJ1-1,few,TRBD1,TRBV28,TGTGCCAGCAGTTTTGGACAGGGCTACACTGAAGCTTTCTTT,CASSFGQGYTEAFF